Below are 10 T cell receptor beta chains sequenced from a single sample in a study of T cell changes during pregnancy in multiple sclerosis. The protocol was immunoSEQ multiplex PCR, while the TCRdb copy is restricted to in-frame clones and leaves out a portion. The table includes some 79,000 clones, around nine tenths detected once. The material was CD4+ T cells from peripheral blood mononuclear cells, obtained in the second trimester of pregnancy. The receptors were sampled from a female donor with multiple sclerosis, enrolled in a pregnancy study.

This sequence joins TRBV7-9 and TRBJ2-1; TRBD2 matches 14 bases. The CDR3 length is 19 residues. Germline V gives CDR1 SEHNR, CDR2 FQNEAQ (reference sequence). Trimming took 5 bases from V and 2 from J; bases not matched to a gene: 11. The CDR3 is CASSPWTSGGPLTYNEQFF. In DNA, the CDR3 is TGTGCCAGCAGCCCCTGGACTAGCGGGGGGCCCCTCACCTACAATGAGCAGTTCTTC.

The chain links TRBV19 to TRBJ1-5, with TRBD1 identical over 11 bases. The CDR3 is 17 residues long. With 4 bases clipped from V and 3 bases from J, the junction kept 8 bases outside the gene matches. Germline CDR1 LNHDA, CDR2 SQIVND (reference sequence). This CDR3 reads CASSKDRGLRVNQPQHF. The DNA for the CDR3 is TGTGCCAGTAGTAAGGACAGGGGGCTGAGGGTCAATCAGCCCCAGCATTTT.

The genes are TRBV18 and TRBJ2-3; 9 nucleotides align to TRBD1. This CDR3 region has 16 residues. CDR1 and CDR2 (germline): KGHSH, LQKENI. Trimming at V came to 1 base and at J to 3 bases, leaving 5 bases not matched to a gene. In DNA form, the CDR3 reads TGTGCCAGCTCACCACTGACAGGGGGAAAGACAGATACGCAGTATTTT. Its translation is CASSPLTGGKTDTQYF. The variable domain in full, with the rest retrieved from reference TRBV18 and TRBJ2-3, is NAGVMQNPRHLVRRRGQEARLRCSPMKGHSHVYWYRQLPEEGLKFMVYLQKENIIDESGMPKERFSAEFPKEGPSILRIQQVVRGDSAAYFCASSPLTGGKTDTQYFGPGTRLTVL.

A few counts support this clone. The chain recombines TRBV6-5 with TRBJ1-2; no firm D call. Germline V lookup: CDR1 MNHEY, CDR2 SVGAGI. V lost 5 bases to trimming and J lost 4 bases, with 14 bases between them. The CDR3 runs 14 residues. The DNA of the CDR3 is TGTGCCAGCAGTCCTCTAAGTGTTGGCTATGGCTACACCTTC. It is translated as CASSPLSVGYGYTF.

This clone was recorded once. The rearrangement joins TRBV29-1 to TRBJ1-3; D is uncertain. Trimming pared 6 bases from V and 0 bases from J, leaving 12 bases between. CDR1 is SQVTM, CDR2 ANQGSEA, per germline. This CDR3 is built from 14 residues. The CDR3 loop reads CSVSSINSGNTIYF. Written as DNA, the CDR3 is TGCAGCGTCTCAAGCATAAACTCTGGAAACACCATATATTTT. The full variable domain, its missing parts supplied by reference TRBV29-1 and TRBJ1-3, is SAVISQKPSRDICQRGTSLTIQCQVDSQVTMMFWYRQQPGQSLTLIATANQGSEATYESGFVIDKFPISRPNLTFSTLTVSNMSPEDSSIYLCSVSSINSGNTIYFGEGSWLTVV.

The chain recombines TRBV5-8 with TRBJ1-5; D perhaps matches TRBD1 (5 bases). V lost 3 bases and J lost 5, with 12 bases in between. Germline CDR1 SGHTS, CDR2 YDEGEE. The CDR3 totals 14 residues. CDR3 coding DNA: TGTGCCAGCAGCTCCGACAGCCAGTATCAGCCCCAGCATTTT. The encoded protein is CASSSDSQYQPQHF. The full variable domain, its missing parts supplied by reference TRBV5-8 and TRBJ1-5, is EAGVTQSPTHLIKTRGQQATLRCSPISGHTSVYWYQQALGLGLQFLLWYDEGEERNRGNFPPRFSGRQFPNYSSELNVNALELEDSALYLCASSSDSQYQPQHFGDGTRLSIL.

V and J are TRBV5-1 and TRBJ2-1; D is perhaps TRBD1 (6 bases). The CDR3 spans 15 residues. V lost 4 bases to trimming and J lost 2 bases, with 13 bases between them. Per germline, CDR1 SGHRS and CDR2 YFSETQ. The CDR3 DNA reads as TGCGCCAGCAGCCCAGGGGCTAGAACCTACAATGAGCAGTTCTTC. Amino acids: CASSPGARTYNEQFF.

This clone came up once. The chain couples TRBV7-8 to TRBJ1-2; D unclear. Trimming removed 1 base from V and 5 bases from J, with 8 bases in between. CDR1 is SGHVS, CDR2 FQNEAQ, per germline. CDR3 length equals 13 residues. CDR3 nucleotides: TGTGCCAGCAGCTTAGACCTCGGGTATGGCTACACCTTC. Its translation: CASSLDLGYGYTF.

This sequence joins TRBV5-1 and TRBJ2-2; 7 bases are shared with TRBD2. Unmatched junction bases numbered 13, after V lost 3 bases and J lost 2 bases. The CDR3 sequence is 18 residues long. Germline assignment: CDR1 SGHRS and CDR2 YFSETQ. The CDR3 sequence: CASSSGGWRRGNTGELFF. DNA of the CDR3: TGCGCCAGCAGCTCGGGAGGTTGGCGGAGAGGTAACACCGGGGAGCTGTTTTTT. Together with reference TRBV5-1 and TRBJ2-2, the CDR3 gives the full variable domain: KAGVTQTPRYLIKTRGQQVTLSCSPISGHRSVSWYQQTPGQGLQFLFEYFSETQRNKGNFPGRFSGRQFSNSRSEMNVSTLELGDSALYLCASSSGGWRRGNTGELFFGEGSRLTVL.

The chain has TRBV7-2 and TRBJ2-2, with TRBD1 matching over 7 bases. The ends lost 5 bases at V and 1 base at J; junction bases unmatched: 7. The CDR3 length is 16 residues. Germline V lookup: CDR1 SGHTA, CDR2 FQGNSA. The CDR3 is CASSPLGTVNTGELFF. Written as DNA, the CDR3 is TGTGCCAGCAGCCCCCTCGGGACAGTGAACACCGGGGAGCTGTTTTTT.